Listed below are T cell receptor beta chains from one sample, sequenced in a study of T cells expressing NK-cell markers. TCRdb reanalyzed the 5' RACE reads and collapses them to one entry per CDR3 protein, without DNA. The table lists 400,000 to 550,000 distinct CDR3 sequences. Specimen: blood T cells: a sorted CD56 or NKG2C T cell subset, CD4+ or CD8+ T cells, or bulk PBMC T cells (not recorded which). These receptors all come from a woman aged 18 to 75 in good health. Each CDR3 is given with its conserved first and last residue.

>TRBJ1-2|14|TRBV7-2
CASSSDGRGNGYTF
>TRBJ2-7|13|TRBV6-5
CASRYDTMGEQYF
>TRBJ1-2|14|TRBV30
CAWSSTLGMDGYTF
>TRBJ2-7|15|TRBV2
CASSAGTSGIGEQYF
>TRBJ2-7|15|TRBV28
CASSYPETGLYEQYF
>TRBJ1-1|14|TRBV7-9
CASSLEGVVAEAFF
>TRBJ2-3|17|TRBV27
CASSPGFGAGGTDTQYF
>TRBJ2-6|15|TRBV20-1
CSARTQGRGANVLTF
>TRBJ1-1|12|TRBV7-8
CASSLAHTEAFF
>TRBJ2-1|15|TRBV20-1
CSARGLGLTYNEQFF
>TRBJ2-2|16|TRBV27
CASSLPGTGDTGELFF
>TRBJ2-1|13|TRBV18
CASSPQAYNEQFF
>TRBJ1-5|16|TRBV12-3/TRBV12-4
CASSLGIRSQRQPQHF
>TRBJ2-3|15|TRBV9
CASSVGRGGADTQYF
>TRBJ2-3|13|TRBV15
CATSRPGADTQYF
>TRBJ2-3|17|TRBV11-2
CASSSPGGGHLTDTQYF
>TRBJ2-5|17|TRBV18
CASSSDRGLQSGETQYF
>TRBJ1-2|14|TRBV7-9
CASSLGEAVIGYTF
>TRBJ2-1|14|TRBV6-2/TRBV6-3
CASIPGGAVDEQFF
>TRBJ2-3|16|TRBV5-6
CASSLVAVGAPDTQYF
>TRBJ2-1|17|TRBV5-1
CATNPTRPGQGHNEQFF
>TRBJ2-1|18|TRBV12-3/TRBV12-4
CASTPGLAGPSSYNEQFF
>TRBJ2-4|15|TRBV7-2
CASSTGTGGRNIQYF
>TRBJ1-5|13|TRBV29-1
CSVGLTANQPQHF
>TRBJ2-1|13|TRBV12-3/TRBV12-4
CASKAGSWDEQFF
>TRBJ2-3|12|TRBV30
CAWSPTADTQYF
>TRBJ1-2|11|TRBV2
CASSEGYGYTF
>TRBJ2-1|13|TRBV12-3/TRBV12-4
CASSLGPANEQFF
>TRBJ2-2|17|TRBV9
CASSGVAGSANTGELFF
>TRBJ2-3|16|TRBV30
CAWSVKLAAVTDTQYF
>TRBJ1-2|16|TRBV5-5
CASSLIIGTANYGYTF
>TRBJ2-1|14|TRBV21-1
CASSPHRAHNEQFF
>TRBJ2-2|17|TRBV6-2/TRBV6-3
CASSFGLAGINTGELFF
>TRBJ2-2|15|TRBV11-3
CASSLQGFLTGELFF
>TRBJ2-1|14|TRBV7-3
CASRRQGLDNEQFF
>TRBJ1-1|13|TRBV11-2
CASSAGQERGAFF
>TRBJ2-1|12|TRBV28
CASSPANNEQFF
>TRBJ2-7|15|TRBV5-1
CASRGSGTQTYEQYF
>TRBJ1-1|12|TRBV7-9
CASSFAGPEAFF
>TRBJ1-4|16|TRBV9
CASSEGRILTNEKLFF
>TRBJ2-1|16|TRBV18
CASSPRGTSGYNEQFF
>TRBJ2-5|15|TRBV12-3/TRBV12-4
CASRVGTGRSETQYF
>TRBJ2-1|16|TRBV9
CASSVPSGGSYNEQFF
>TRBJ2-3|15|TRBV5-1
CASSRLSTSTDTQYF
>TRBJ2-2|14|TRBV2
CASSDGFNTGELFF
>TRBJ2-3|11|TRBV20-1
CSAHTTDTQYF
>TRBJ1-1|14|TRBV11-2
CASSFTGGDTEAFF
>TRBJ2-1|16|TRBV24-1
CATSGQPESSYNEQFF
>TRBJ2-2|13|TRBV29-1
CSVLAVNTGELFF
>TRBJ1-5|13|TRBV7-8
CASSYRGIQPQHF
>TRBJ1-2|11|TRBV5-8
CASSLNPGYTF
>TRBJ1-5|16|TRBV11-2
CASSLGSSGVNQPQHF
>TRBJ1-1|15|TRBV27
CASMDRWGYNTEAFF
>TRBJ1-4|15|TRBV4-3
CASSQGGGSSEKLFF
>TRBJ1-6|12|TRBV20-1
CSVGQINSPLHF
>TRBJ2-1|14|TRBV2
CASSERPSYNEQFF
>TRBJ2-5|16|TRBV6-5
CASSYSRGTGAETQYF
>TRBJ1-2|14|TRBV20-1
CSAELGGGLYGYTF
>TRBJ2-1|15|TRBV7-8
CASSLGGTEWDEQFF